This T cell receptor beta chain derives from a study of CD8 T cells in Susac syndrome. Regarding this clonotype: Its antigen is not known.

Overall study results and limits: TCR sequencing and HLA analysis covered a relatively small number of individuals.

From germline, CDR1 is SEHNR and CDR2 FQNEAQ (reference sequence). Trimming took 4 bases from V and 7 from J; bases not matched to a gene: 12. This CDR3 contains 15 residues. Roughly 0.45 to 1 ug RNA was reverse transcribed with random hexamers. It was immunoSEQ multiplex PCR that amplified TCR beta CDR3 across 54 Vbeta and 13 Jbeta. MiXCR, run by TCRdb on the immunoSEQ multiplex PCR reads, gives a single entry per CDR3 protein. The table lists roughly 330,000 distinct CDR3 sequences, 92% of them singletons. From blood CD8+ and CD4+ T cells, TCR beta sequences were generated. In contrast to the negatively isolated CD8+ and CD4+ T cells, TEMRA cells were FACS-enriched.

The chain combines TRBV7-9 with TRBJ1-2, with TRBD1 matching 7 bases. The TCR sequence derives from a human donor with multiple sclerosis. Material: CD4+ T cells from PBMCs. CDR3 protein: CASSSIQTGSFGYTF. The DNA for the CDR3 is TGTGCCAGCAGCTCCATACAGACAGGGAGCTTTGGCTACACCTTC. Filled out from reference TRBV7-9 and TRBJ1-2, the complete variable domain reads DTGVSQNPRHKITKRGQNVTFRCDPISEHNRLYWYRQTLGQGPEFLTYFQNEAQLEKSRLLSDRFSAERPKGSFSTLEIQRTEQGDSAMYLCASSSIQTGSFGYTFGSGTRLTVV.